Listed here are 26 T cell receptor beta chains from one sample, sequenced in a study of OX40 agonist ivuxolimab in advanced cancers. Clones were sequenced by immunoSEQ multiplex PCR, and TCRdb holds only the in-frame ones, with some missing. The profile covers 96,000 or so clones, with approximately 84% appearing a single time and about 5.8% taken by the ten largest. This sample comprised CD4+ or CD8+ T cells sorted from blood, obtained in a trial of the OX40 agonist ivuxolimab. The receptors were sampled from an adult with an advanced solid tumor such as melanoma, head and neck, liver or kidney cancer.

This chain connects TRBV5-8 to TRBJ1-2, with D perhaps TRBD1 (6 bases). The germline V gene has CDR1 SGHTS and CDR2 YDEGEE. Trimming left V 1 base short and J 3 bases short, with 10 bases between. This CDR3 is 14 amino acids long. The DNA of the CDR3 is TGTGCCAGCAGCTTGCAGGGGCCGCACTATGGCTACACCTTC. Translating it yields CASSLQGPHYGYTF. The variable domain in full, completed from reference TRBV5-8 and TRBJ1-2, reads EAGVTQSPTHLIKTRGQQATLRCSPISGHTSVYWYQQALGLGLQFLLWYDEGEERNRGNFPPRFSGRQFPNYSSELNVNALELEDSALYLCASSLQGPHYGYTFGSGTRLTVV.

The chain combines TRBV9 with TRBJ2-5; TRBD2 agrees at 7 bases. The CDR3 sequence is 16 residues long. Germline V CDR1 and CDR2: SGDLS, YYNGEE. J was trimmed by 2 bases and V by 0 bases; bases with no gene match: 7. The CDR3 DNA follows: TGTGCCAGCAGCGTAGCTCCGGCTAGCGGACAAGAGACCCAGTACTTC. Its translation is CASSVAPASGQETQYF.

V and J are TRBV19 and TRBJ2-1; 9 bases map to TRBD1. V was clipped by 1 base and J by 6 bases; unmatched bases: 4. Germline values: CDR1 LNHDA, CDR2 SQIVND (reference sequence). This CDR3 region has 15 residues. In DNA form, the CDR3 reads TGTGCCAGTAGTATAGGGACAGGGGCTCCCAATGAGCAGTTCTTC. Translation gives CASSIGTGAPNEQFF.

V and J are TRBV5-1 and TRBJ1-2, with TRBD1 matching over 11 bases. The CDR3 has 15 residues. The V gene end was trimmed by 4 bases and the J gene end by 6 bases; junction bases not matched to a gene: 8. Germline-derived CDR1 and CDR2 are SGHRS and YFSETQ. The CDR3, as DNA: TGCGCCAGCAGCACCGGACAGGGGGCGATGAATGGCTACACCTTC. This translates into CASSTGQGAMNGYTF. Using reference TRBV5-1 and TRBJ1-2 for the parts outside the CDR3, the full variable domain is KAGVTQTPRYLIKTRGQQVTLSCSPISGHRSVSWYQQTPGQGLQFLFEYFSETQRNKGNFPGRFSGRQFSNSRSEMNVSTLELGDSALYLCASSTGQGAMNGYTFGSGTRLTVV.

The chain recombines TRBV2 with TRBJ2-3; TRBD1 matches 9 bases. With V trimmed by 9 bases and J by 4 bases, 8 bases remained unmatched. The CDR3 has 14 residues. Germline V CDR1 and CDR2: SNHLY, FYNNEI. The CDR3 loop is CASTWDRAADTQYF. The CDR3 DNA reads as TGTGCCAGTACGTGGGACAGGGCAGCAGATACGCAGTATTTT.

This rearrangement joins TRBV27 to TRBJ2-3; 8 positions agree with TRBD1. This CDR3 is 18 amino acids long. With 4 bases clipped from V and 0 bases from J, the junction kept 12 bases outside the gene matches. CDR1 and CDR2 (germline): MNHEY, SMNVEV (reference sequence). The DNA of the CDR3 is TGTGCCAGCAGTTCTCGGACAGGGATTTTTGGTAGCACAGATACGCAGTATTTT. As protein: CASSSRTGIFGSTDTQYF.

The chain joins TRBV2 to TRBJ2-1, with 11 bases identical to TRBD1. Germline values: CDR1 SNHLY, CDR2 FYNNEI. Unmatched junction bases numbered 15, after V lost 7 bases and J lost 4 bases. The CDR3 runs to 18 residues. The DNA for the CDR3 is TGTGCCAGCAAGAGGGAGCCCAGGGGACAGGGGGAATACAATGAGCAGTTCTTC. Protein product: CASKREPRGQGEYNEQFF.

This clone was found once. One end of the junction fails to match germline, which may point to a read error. CDR3 sequence reads: CAGSSTSGSGNEQFF. The CDR3 nucleotides read TGTGCCGGCAGTTCGACTAGCGGGAGCGGGAATGAGCAGTTCTTC. This rearrangement joins TRBV27 to TRBJ2-1, with 12 bases aligning to TRBD2. This CDR3 is built from 15 residues. Per germline, CDR1 MNHEY and CDR2 SMNVEV (reference sequence).

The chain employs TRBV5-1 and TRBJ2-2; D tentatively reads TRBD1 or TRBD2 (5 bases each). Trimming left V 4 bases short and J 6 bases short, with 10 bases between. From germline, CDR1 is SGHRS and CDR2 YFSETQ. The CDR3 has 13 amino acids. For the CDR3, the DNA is TGCGCCAGCAGCACCGTGGGGGCCGGGGAGCTGTTTTTT. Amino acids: CASSTVGAGELFF.

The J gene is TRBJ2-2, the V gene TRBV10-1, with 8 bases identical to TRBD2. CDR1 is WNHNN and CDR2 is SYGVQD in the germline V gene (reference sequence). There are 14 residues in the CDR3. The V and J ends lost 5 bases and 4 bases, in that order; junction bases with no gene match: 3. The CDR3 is CASSRSGGTGELFF. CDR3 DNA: TGCGCCAGCAGTCGGAGCGGGGGCACCGGGGAGCTGTTTTTT.

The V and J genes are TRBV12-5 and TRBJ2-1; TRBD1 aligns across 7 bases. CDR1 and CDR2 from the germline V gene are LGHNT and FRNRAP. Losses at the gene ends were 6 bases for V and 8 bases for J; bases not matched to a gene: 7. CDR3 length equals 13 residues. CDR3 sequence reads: CASGQTGSDEQFF. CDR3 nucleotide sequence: TGTGCTAGTGGCCAGACAGGGAGCGATGAGCAGTTCTTC.

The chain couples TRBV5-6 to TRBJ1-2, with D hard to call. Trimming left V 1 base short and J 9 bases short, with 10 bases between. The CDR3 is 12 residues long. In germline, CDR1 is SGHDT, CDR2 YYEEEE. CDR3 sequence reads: CASSLLARSYTF. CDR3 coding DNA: TGTGCCAGCAGCTTGCTGGCGCGGAGCTACACCTTC.

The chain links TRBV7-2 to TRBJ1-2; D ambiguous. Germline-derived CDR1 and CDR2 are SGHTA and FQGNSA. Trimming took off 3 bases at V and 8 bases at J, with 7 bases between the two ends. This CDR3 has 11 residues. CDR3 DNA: TGTGCCAGCAGCTTGTACCGGGGCTACACCTTC. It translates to CASSLYRGYTF.

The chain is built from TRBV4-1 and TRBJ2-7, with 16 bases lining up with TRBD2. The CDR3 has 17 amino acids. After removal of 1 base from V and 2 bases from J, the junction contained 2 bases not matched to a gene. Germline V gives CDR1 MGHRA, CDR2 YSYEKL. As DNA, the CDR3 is TGCGCCAGCAGCCAAGGAGGGACTAGCGGGGGGGCCTACGAGCAGTACTTC. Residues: CASSQGGTSGGAYEQYF.

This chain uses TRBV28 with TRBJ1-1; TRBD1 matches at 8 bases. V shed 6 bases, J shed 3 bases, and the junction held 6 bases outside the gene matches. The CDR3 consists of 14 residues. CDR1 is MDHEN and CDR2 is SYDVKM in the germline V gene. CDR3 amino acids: CASRAGGWDTEAFF. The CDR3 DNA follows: TGTGCCAGCAGGGCAGGGGGCTGGGACACTGAAGCTTTCTTT.

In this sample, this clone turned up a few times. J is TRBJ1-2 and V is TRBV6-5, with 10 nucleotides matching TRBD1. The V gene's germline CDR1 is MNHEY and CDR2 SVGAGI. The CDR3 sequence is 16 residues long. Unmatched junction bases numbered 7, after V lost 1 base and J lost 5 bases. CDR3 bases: TGTGCCAGCAGTTACTTCCGGACAGGGGGTTTATATGGCTACACCTTC. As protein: CASSYFRTGGLYGYTF.

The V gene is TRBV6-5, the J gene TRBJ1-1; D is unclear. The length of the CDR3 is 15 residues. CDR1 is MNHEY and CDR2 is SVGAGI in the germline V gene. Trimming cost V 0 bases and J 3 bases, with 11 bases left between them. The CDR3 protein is CASSYSRVEYTEAFF. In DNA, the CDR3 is TGTGCCAGCAGTTACTCTCGGGTGGAGTACACTGAAGCTTTCTTT.

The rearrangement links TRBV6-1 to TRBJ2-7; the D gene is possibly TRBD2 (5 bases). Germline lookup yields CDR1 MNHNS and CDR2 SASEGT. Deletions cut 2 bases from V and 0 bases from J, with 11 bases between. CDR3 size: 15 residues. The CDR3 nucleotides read TGTGCCAGCAGTGAACAAGCGGCGTTCTCCTACGAGCAGTACTTC. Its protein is CASSEQAAFSYEQYF.

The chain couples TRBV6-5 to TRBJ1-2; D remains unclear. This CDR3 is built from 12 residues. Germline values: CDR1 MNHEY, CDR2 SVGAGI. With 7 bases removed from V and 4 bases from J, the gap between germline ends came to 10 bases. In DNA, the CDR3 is TGTGCCAGCAAAGACCTCTTCTATGGCTACACCTTC. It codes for CASKDLFYGYTF.

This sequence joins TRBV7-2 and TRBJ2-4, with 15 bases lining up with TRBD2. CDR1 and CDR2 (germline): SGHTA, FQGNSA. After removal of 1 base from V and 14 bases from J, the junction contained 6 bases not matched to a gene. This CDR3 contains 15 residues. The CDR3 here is CASSLVRTSGGVEYF. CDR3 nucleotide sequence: TGTGCCAGCAGCTTAGTGCGGACTAGCGGGGGGGTGGAGTACTTC.

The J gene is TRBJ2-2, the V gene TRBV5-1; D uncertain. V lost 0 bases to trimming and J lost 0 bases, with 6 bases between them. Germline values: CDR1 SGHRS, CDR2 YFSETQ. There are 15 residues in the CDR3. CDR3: CASSLDRANTGELFF. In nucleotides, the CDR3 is TGCGCCAGCAGCTTGGATAGGGCGAACACCGGGGAGCTGTTTTTT. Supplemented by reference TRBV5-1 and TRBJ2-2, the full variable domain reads KAGVTQTPRYLIKTRGQQVTLSCSPISGHRSVSWYQQTPGQGLQFLFEYFSETQRNKGNFPGRFSGRQFSNSRSEMNVSTLELGDSALYLCASSLDRANTGELFFGEGSRLTVL.

CDR3 sequence: CASSESFRNTGELFF. CDR3 bases: TGTGCCAGCAGTGAAAGTTTCAGGAACACCGGGGAGCTGTTTTTT. V and J are TRBV6-1 and TRBJ2-2, with unresolved D. This CDR3 comprises 15 residues. In germline, CDR1 is MNHNS, CDR2 SASEGT. V shed 2 bases and J shed 1 base, with 8 bases lying between them.

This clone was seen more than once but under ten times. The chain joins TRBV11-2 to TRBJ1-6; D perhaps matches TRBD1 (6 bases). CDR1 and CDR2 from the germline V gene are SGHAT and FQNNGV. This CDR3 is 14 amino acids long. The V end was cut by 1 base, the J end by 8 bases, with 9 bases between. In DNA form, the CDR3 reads TGTGCCAGCAGCTTAGTAGGGGGGGATTCACCCCTCCACTTT. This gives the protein CASSLVGGDSPLHF.

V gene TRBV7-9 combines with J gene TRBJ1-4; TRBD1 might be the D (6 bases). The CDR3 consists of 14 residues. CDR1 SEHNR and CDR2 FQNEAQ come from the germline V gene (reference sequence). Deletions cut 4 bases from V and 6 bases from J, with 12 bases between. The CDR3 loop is CASSSDRNYEKLFF. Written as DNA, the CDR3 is TGTGCCAGCAGCTCTGACAGGAACTATGAAAAACTGTTTTTT.

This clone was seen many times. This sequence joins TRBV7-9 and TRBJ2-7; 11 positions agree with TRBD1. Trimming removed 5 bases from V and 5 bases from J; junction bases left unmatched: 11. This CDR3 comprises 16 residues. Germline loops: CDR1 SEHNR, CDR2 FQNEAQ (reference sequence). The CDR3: CASSDNTGTGGNEQYF. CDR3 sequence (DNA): TGTGCCAGCAGCGATAACACCGGGACAGGGGGTAACGAGCAGTACTTC.

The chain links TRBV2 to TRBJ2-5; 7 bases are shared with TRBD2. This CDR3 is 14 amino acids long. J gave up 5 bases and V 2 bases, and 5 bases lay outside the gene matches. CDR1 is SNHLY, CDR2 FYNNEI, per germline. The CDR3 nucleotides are TGTGCCAGCAGTGAATGGGCGGGAGCGGAGACCCAGTACTTC. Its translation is CASSEWAGAETQYF.